This T cell receptor beta chain was captured by sequencing in a study of blood T cell repertoires in COVID-19. Turning to the study itself: Whether acute or convalescent, the COVID-19 samples came from the United States, Italy and Spain. From T cells, B-cell-depleted T cells, or PBMCs came the material, which was cDNA or gDNA.

The CDR3 is 16 amino acids. CDR1 is MNHEY and CDR2 is SMNVEV in the germline V gene (reference sequence). The V gene end was trimmed by 3 bases and the J gene end by 9 bases; junction bases not matched to a gene: 12. Per the study methods: Amplification of reference gene primers was used by the study to estimate nucleated cell counts. Repertoires were generated with immunoSEQ multiplex PCR, while TCRdb's copy carries only in-frame clones and drops some. That table gives V, J and clone size, and the DNA gave D and trimming. The sample contains 80,000 or so clones, 75% to 90% of which appear only once.

The chain couples TRBV27 to TRBJ1-4; 8 bases are a match to TRBD1. Sequencing input: peripheral blood. This receptor was identified in a woman aged 70 to 79 with acute or convalescent COVID-19. In nucleotides, the CDR3 is TGTGCCAGCAGTTTTCAAGGACAGGGTCAGGGACAAAAACTGTTTTTT. The encoded protein is CASSFQGQGQGQKLFF.